These 20 T cell receptor beta chains came from one sample sequenced in a study of blood T cell repertoires in COVID-19. Assay: immunoSEQ multiplex PCR; the TCRdb copy retains only in-frame clones and omits some. The data show more than 95,000 clones, with more than 70% seen just once and approximately 5.8% held by the top ten. Sequencing was carried out using peripheral blood. These receptors were taken from an elderly man with active or convalescent COVID-19.

Here the CDR3 DNA reads TGTGCCAGCAGCCAAACTAGCGGGGTAGCAGATACGCAGTATTTT. Encoded protein: CASSQTSGVADTQYF. The chain joins TRBV3-1 (or the pseudogene TRBV3-2) to TRBJ2-3, with 10 bases identical to TRBD2. The CDR3 spans 15 residues. Germline V gene lookup returns CDR1 LGHDT and CDR2 YNNKEL (reference sequence). The junction had 3 bases not matched to a gene; V was cut back by 2 bases and J by 4 bases.

The V call is TRBV5-6, the J call TRBJ2-5, with 11 nucleotides matching TRBD1. Per germline, CDR1 SGHDT and CDR2 YYEEEE. The V segment lost 4 bases and the J segment 4 bases; nucleotides outside the gene matches: 3. This CDR3 is 14 amino acids long. CDR3 DNA sequence: TGTGCCAGCAGCAACGGACAGGGGGCAGAGACCCAGTACTTC. Amino acids: CASSNGQGAETQYF.

The chain is built from TRBV27 and TRBJ2-7, with D perhaps TRBD1 (5 bases). Trimming stripped 1 base from V and 3 bases from J, with 16 bases between. The CDR3 is made up of 16 amino acids. The germline V gene encodes CDR1 MNHEY and CDR2 SMNVEV (reference sequence). This CDR3 is CASSLYGPQGNYEQYF. CDR3 nucleotide sequence: TGTGCCAGCAGTTTATATGGCCCCCAGGGTAACTACGAGCAGTACTTC.

This clone was counted between two and nine times. The chain links TRBV9 to TRBJ2-1; D is ambiguous. CDR1 and CDR2 (germline): SGDLS, YYNGEE. This CDR3 is built from 12 residues. V shed 2 bases and J shed 5 bases, with 5 bases lying between them. CDR3 DNA: TGTGCCAGCAGCGTCGAGAACAATGAGCAGTTCTTC. Translation: CASSVENNEQFF.

The chain joins TRBV13 to TRBJ2-7; 8 bases fit TRBD1. The CDR3 runs 15 residues. With 4 bases clipped from V and 2 bases from J, the junction kept 7 bases outside the gene matches. Germline CDR1 and CDR2: PRHDT and FYEKMQ (reference sequence). The DNA for the CDR3 is TGTGCCAGCAGCTCCCGGACAGGGATCCCCTACGAGCAGTACTTC. It translates to CASSSRTGIPYEQYF.

The chain carries TRBV6-5 and TRBJ2-5; TRBD1 matches at 7 bases. The CDR3 has 13 amino acids. Germline assignment: CDR1 MNHEY and CDR2 SVGAGI. The J segment lost 2 bases and the V segment lost 8 bases, leaving 5 bases of the junction unmatched. This chain's CDR3 is CASGTVDQETQYF. As DNA, the CDR3 is TGTGCCAGCGGGACAGTAGATCAAGAGACCCAGTACTTC.

This clone was counted only a few times. The genes are TRBV7-2 and TRBJ1-2; tentatively, D is TRBD1 (5 bases). Trimming took off 10 bases at V and 2 bases at J, with 17 bases between the two ends. The CDR3 has 14 residues. The V gene's germline CDR1 is SGHTA and CDR2 FQGNSA. The CDR3 loop reads CATTPNTGNYGYTF. CDR3 coding DNA: TGTGCCACCACTCCCAACACAGGAAACTATGGCTACACCTTC. Using reference TRBV7-2 and TRBJ1-2 for the parts outside the CDR3, the full variable domain is GAGVSQSPSNKVTEKGKDVELRCDPISGHTALYWYRQSLGQGLEFLIYFQGNSAPDKSGLPSDRFSAERTGGSVSTLTIQRTQQEDSAVYLCATTPNTGNYGYTFGSGTRLTVV.

The CDR3 spells CAITGTDTEAFF. CDR3 DNA: TGTGCCATTACCGGGACAGACACTGAAGCTTTCTTT. The V gene is TRBV10-3, the J gene TRBJ1-1; TRBD1 aligns across 7 bases. Germline CDR1 ENHRY, CDR2 SYGVKD. The CDR3 is made up of 12 amino acids. V shed 9 bases, J shed 3 bases, and the junction held 4 bases outside the gene matches.

This clone was recorded once. The chain couples TRBV5-4 to TRBJ1-1; D not certain. CDR1 and CDR2 (germline): SGHNT, YYREEE (reference sequence). This CDR3 is built from 15 residues. V was trimmed by 4 bases and J by 1 base, leaving 14 bases between them. CDR3 coding DNA: TGTGCCAGCAGCCCCTCGGAACAGCCGAACACTGAAGCTTTCTTT. This gives the protein CASSPSEQPNTEAFF.

The rearrangement uses TRBV5-1 and TRBJ2-5; 12 bases agree with TRBD2. Trimming removed 4 bases from V and 3 bases from J; junction bases left unmatched: 4. Germline assignment: CDR1 SGHRS and CDR2 YFSETQ. This CDR3 comprises 15 residues. The CDR3 reads CASSNRLAGEETQYF. In DNA form, the CDR3 reads TGCGCCAGCAGCAATAGACTAGCGGGGGAAGAGACCCAGTACTTC.

V and J are TRBV6-6 and TRBJ2-5; possible D gene TRBD2, 5 bases. Looked up from germline, CDR1 is MNHNY and CDR2 is SVGAGI (reference sequence). With 8 bases removed from V and 2 bases from J, the gap between germline ends came to 15 bases. This CDR3 region has 14 residues. Here the CDR3 reads CASSPGNYQETQYF. Written as DNA, the CDR3 is TGTGCCAGCTCCCCGGGAAACTATCAAGAGACCCAGTACTTC.

This chain joins TRBV7-6 and TRBJ2-7; 12 bases are shared with TRBD1. CDR3 length: 16 amino acids. Trimming at V came to 3 bases and at J to 4 bases, leaving 7 bases not matched to a gene. Germline values: CDR1 SGHVS, CDR2 FNYEAQ. In nucleotides, the CDR3 is TGTGCCAGCAGCTTTGGGACAGGGGGCGCGGGGTACGAGCAGTACTTC. The encoded protein is CASSFGTGGAGYEQYF.

V gene TRBV4-3 combines with J gene TRBJ2-7; no clear D gene. The CDR3 extends over 15 amino acids. With 0 bases removed from V and 0 bases from J, the gap between germline ends came to 9 bases. CDR1 and CDR2 (germline): LGHNA, YSLEER. The CDR3 reads CASSQEDSPSYEQYF. The CDR3 DNA follows: TGCGCCAGCAGCCAAGAAGACTCCCCCTCCTACGAGCAGTACTTC.

As to this clone: Other nucleotide sequences from this sample produce the same CDR3. This rearrangement joins TRBV7-3 to TRBJ2-2, with a tentative D call TRBD2 (6 bases). Germline assignment: CDR1 SGHTA and CDR2 FQGTGA. This CDR3 has 15 residues. V was pared by 5 bases and J by 0 bases, with 10 bases between. The CDR3 DNA reads as TGTGCCAGCAGCCCCGGGGGATCGAACACCGGGGAGCTGTTTTTT. It encodes CASSPGGSNTGELFF.

This clone came up a few times. The rearrangement joins TRBV11-3 to TRBJ2-1; TRBD2 matches 10 bases. This CDR3 has 16 residues. V lost 1 base and J lost 8; bases outside the gene matches: 8. Germline lookup yields CDR1 SGHNT and CDR2 YENEEA. CDR3 region: CASSLGALAGIDEQFF. In DNA, the CDR3 is TGTGCCAGCAGCTTAGGGGCACTAGCGGGGATCGATGAGCAGTTCTTC.

The V call is TRBV6-5, the J call TRBJ1-6, with D maybe TRBD1 (5 bases). The CDR3 spans 12 residues. V lost 7 bases and J 11 bases, leaving 12 bases between the germline ends. Germline V gives CDR1 MNHEY, CDR2 SVGAGI. CDR3 sequence reads: CASTQATAPLHF. The CDR3 DNA reads as TGTGCCAGCACTCAGGCGACAGCACCCCTCCACTTT.

Comments on this clone: Within the sample, other DNA sequences also encode this same CDR3. The chain uses TRBV7-6 and TRBJ2-7; 11 bases are a match to TRBD1. V shed 3 bases and J 4 bases; nucleotides not matched to a gene: 2. The length of the CDR3 is 14 residues. Germline V gene sequence: CDR1 SGHVS, CDR2 FNYEAQ. The CDR3 bases are TGTGCCAGCAGCTTGGGACAGGGGGGATACGAGCAGTACTTC. This translates into CASSLGQGGYEQYF.

The chain combines TRBV3-1 (or the pseudogene TRBV3-2) with TRBJ2-2; D is possibly TRBD2 (7 bases). The germline V gene encodes CDR1 LGHDT and CDR2 YNNKEL (reference sequence). Trimming removed 0 bases from V and 7 bases from J, with 15 bases in between. The CDR3 is 16 residues long. The CDR3 bases are TGTGCCAGCAGCCAAGATTTTGGGGGGGCCGGCGGGGAGCTGTTTTTT. This translates into CASSQDFGGAGGELFF.

V and J are TRBV3-1 (or the pseudogene TRBV3-2) and TRBJ2-5, with TRBD2 as a possible D gene (6 bases). V gave up 4 bases and J gave up 4 bases, with 10 bases separating them. The CDR3 length is 13 residues. The V gene's germline CDR1 is LGHDT and CDR2 YNNKEL (reference sequence). The CDR3 region has the DNA TGTGCCAGCAGCCCGGACTATACAGAGACCCAGTACTTC. Translated: CASSPDYTETQYF.

This chain links TRBV9 with TRBJ2-7, with D possibly TRBD2 on 6 matching bases. Per germline, CDR1 SGDLS and CDR2 YYNGEE. The CDR3 length is 17 residues. V was clipped by 4 bases and J by 0 bases, with 20 bases between them. CDR3 sequence: CASSPRIEGRYSYEQYF. As DNA, the CDR3 is TGTGCCAGCAGCCCACGGATAGAGGGGAGGTACTCCTACGAGCAGTACTTC.